A selection of T cell receptor beta chains follows, all from one sample in a study of blood T cell repertoires in COVID-19. Repertoires were generated with immunoSEQ multiplex PCR, while TCRdb's copy carries only in-frame clones and drops some. The table has approximately 140,000 clones, 70% to 90% seen once. Material: peripheral blood. Receptor source: a woman aged 55-69 years with COVID-19, enrolled during active disease. CDR3s include the opening cysteine and the closing phenylalanine or tryptophan. The D gene is left open where the match is weak. Part of the rows lack a size; the others show once, few, many or a class for expanded clones.

TRBD1,NA,TRBJ1-4,TRBV19,CASSKGTGDEKLFF,TGTGCCAGTAGTAAAGGGACAGGGGATGAAAAACTGTTTTTT
TRBD1,NA,TRBJ2-3,TRBV7-9,CASSFGQGVADTQYF,TGTGCCAGCAGCTTCGGACAGGGGGTTGCAGATACGCAGTATTTT
NA,NA,TRBJ1-2,TRBV11-2,CASSLAGAFYGYTF,TGTGCCAGCAGCTTGGCAGGGGCCTTCTATGGCTACACCTTC
NA,NA,TRBJ2-2,TRBV9,CASSVSVSGFTGELFF,TGTGCCAGCAGCGTCTCGGTTAGCGGATTCACCGGGGAGCTGTTTTTT
NA,NA,TRBJ1-4,TRBV7-6,CASSSAQGSVEKLFF,TGTGCCAGCAGCTCTGCCCAGGGCTCCGTCGAAAAACTGTTTTTT
NA,NA,TRBJ1-5,TRBV19,CASTIHGNQPQHF,TGTGCCAGTACAATACACGGGAATCAGCCCCAGCATTTT
NA,NA,TRBJ2-5,TRBV7-8,CASSQTRETQYF,TGTGCCAGCAGCCAGACCAGGGAGACCCAGTACTTC
TRBD2,NA,TRBJ2-1,TRBV18,CASSPRAGGLNNEQFF,TGTGCCAGCTCACCACGGGCGGGGGGGCTCAACAATGAGCAGTTCTTC
NA,NA,TRBJ1-5,TRBV18,CATRGGLDQPQHF,TGTGCCACCCGGGGGGGGTTGGATCAGCCCCAGCATTTT
NA,NA,TRBJ1-3,TRBV4-3,CASSHNTGLSGNTIYF,TGCGCCAGCAGCCACAATACAGGGCTAAGTGGAAACACCATATATTTT
NA,NA,TRBJ1-2,TRBV4-3,CASSQGGGPGYGYTF,TGCGCCAGCAGCCAAGGGGGGGGGCCGGGATATGGCTACACCTTC
TRBD1,NA,TRBJ2-1,TRBV3-1/TRBV3-2,CASSQVGGTGDYNEQFF,TGTGCCAGCAGCCAAGTGGGCGGGACAGGGGACTACAATGAGCAGTTCTTC
TRBD1,NA,TRBJ2-3,TRBV5-1,CASSPRPGGAADTQYF,TGCGCCAGCAGCCCTAGACCAGGGGGCGCAGCAGATACGCAGTATTTT
NA,NA,TRBJ1-6,TRBV2,CASNRESPYNSPLHF,TGTGCCAGCAACAGGGAATCCCCTTACAATTCACCCCTCCACTTT
TRBD1,once,TRBJ1-5,TRBV2,CASSEAGGQGWPQHF,TGTGCCAGCAGTGAAGCGGGGGGACAGGGATGGCCCCAGCATTTT
TRBD1,NA,TRBJ1-4,TRBV6-5,CASRQGAHEKLFF,TGTGCCAGCAGACAGGGGGCCCATGAAAAACTGTTTTTT
NA,few,TRBJ1-1,TRBV27,CASSLSFWRQGWVTEAFF,TGTGCCAGCAGTTTATCTTTTTGGAGGCAGGGGTGGGTCACTGAAGCTTTCTTT
NA,NA,TRBJ1-6,TRBV6-5,CASTRDYNSPLHF,TGTGCCAGCACGAGGGACTATAATTCACCCCTCCACTTT
TRBD1,NA,TRBJ2-3,TRBV3-1/TRBV3-2,CASSLGTGDITDTQYF,TGTGCCAGCAGCCTCGGGACAGGGGATATCACAGATACGCAGTATTTT
NA,NA,TRBJ1-2,TRBV2,CATQWAQARNDGYGYTF,TGTGCCACCCAATGGGCTCAGGCCAGAAACGATGGCTATGGCTACACCTTC
NA,NA,TRBJ2-7,TRBV12-3/TRBV12-4,CASSFNTWSEQYF,TGTGCCAGCAGTTTCAACACTTGGAGCGAGCAGTACTTC